The source of this T cell receptor beta chain is a study of T cells in Graves' hyperthyroidism and ophthalmopathy. Whole-study context: It was at initial diagnosis, before any treatment, that peripheral blood was collected.

J gave up 5 bases and V 2 bases, and 8 bases lay outside the gene matches. The CDR3 has 15 amino acids. CDR1 and CDR2 from the germline V gene are SNHLY and FYNNEI. Patients aged 18 to 65 had newly diagnosed hyperthyroidism of under 2 months' duration. Exclusion criteria comprised uncontrolled infection, other autoimmune disease, pregnancy or lactation. The authors took PBMCs from 10 ml fresh peripheral blood. Amplification of TCR beta CDR3 regions was performed using RNA transcripts as template. The primer set for the first-round RT-PCR of the TCR CDR3 was HTBI. TCRdb re-called the multiplex PCR reads with MiXCR, one entry per CDR3 protein. The profile shows more than 150,000 distinct CDR3 sequences, about 18% of them singletons. This clonotype was observed many times.

The receptor comes from a woman between 45 and 65 years old with Graves' hyperthyroidism. The sample comprised blood. J is TRBJ1-2 and V is TRBV2, with 7 nucleotides matching TRBD1. CDR3 amino acids: CASSETRTGSYGYTF. Here the CDR3 DNA reads TGTGCCAGCAGTGAAACCCGGACAGGTTCTTATGGCTACACCTTC.